This TCR beta chain was observed in a study of blood T cell repertoires in COVID-19. About the study: COVID-19 samples, acute and convalescent, were from the United States, Italy and Spain.

Germline V gives CDR1 MNHEY, CDR2 SMNVEV (reference sequence). The length of the CDR3 is 14 residues. Trimming left V 4 bases short and J 1 base short, with 10 bases between. The assay was immunoSEQ multiplex PCR, and TCRdb's table has in-frame clones only and misses some. Here the sample spans about 370,000 clones, 85% to 90% being singletons. Two negative PCRs, clearance, or symptom resolution had been documented for recovered Cohort 3 donors. Specimen: PBMCs or T cells enriched from blood (not recorded which). This receptor was identified in a man aged 18 to 35 who had recovered from COVID-19. This rearrangement joins TRBV27 to TRBJ2-5; D gene unclear. In nucleotides, the CDR3 is TGTGCCAGCAGTTCCCCCTCCGTCCAAGAGACCCAGTACTTC. This gives the protein CASSSPSVQETQYF.